Below, 10 T cell receptor beta chains from the same sample are listed, as sequenced in a study of T cell changes during pregnancy in multiple sclerosis (dated by TCRdb to between 2017 and 2020). Libraries were built with the immunoSEQ multiplex PCR assay. TCRdb carries this immuneACCESS record with in-frame sequences only. Its versions omit some clonotypes, under half of them owing to an unresolved V gene in the studies checked, with the rest unexplained. Here the sample has about 77,000 clones; around 91% occur a single time. The leading ten clones occupy 1.5% to 2% of the sample. The source was peripheral blood, collected before pregnancy. All receptors come from a female donor with multiple sclerosis, enrolled in a pregnancy study.

This sequence joins TRBV30 and TRBJ2-7, with 16 bases lining up with TRBD2. Germline V gene lookup returns CDR1 GTSNPN and CDR2 SVGIG (reference sequence). V was pared by 3 bases and J by 2 bases, with 10 bases of the junction left unmatched. The CDR3 spans 18 residues. The CDR3 loop is CAWSLPGLAGGKPYEQYF. The CDR3 DNA reads as TGTGCCTGGAGCCTACCGGGACTAGCGGGGGGGAAGCCCTACGAGCAGTACTTC.

This chain connects TRBV19 to TRBJ1-6; maybe TRBD1 (6 bases). Germline assignment: CDR1 LNHDA and CDR2 SQIVND (reference sequence). V gave up 8 bases and J gave up 7 bases, with 15 bases separating them. The CDR3 consists of 14 residues. The CDR3 spells CASSLAGANSPLHF. The CDR3 DNA reads TGTGCCAGTTCTTTGGCGGGGGCGAATTCACCCCTCCACTTT.

The sample holds one count of this clone. The junction departs from the called germline gene at one end, perhaps through a read error. V and J are TRBV19 and TRBJ1-2; the D is unclear. Germline CDR1 reads LNHDA; CDR2 reads SQIVND (reference sequence). The CDR3 totals 10 residues. CDR3 DNA sequence: TGTGCCAGCGGCCTATGGAGACTGAGCTTC. Protein product: CASGLWRLSF.

The chain uses TRBV9 and TRBJ2-3; 7 bases align to TRBD2. Germline assignment: CDR1 SGDLS and CDR2 YYNGEE. The CDR3 consists of 16 residues. Trimming removed 0 bases from V and 0 bases from J; junction bases left unmatched: 4. Written as DNA, the CDR3 is TGTGCCAGCAGCGTAGGGCCGGGGGGAAGCACAGATACGCAGTATTTT. It translates to CASSVGPGGSTDTQYF.

The rearrangement joins TRBV5-1 to TRBJ2-5, with D possibly being TRBD2 (5 bases). V gave up 2 bases and J gave up 5 bases, with 16 bases separating them. From germline, CDR1 is SGHRS and CDR2 YFSETQ. This CDR3 is 15 amino acids long. The CDR3 region is CASSFLGLRAETQYF. CDR3 DNA sequence: TGCGCCAGCAGCTTCCTCGGACTTAGAGCGGAGACCCAGTACTTC.

The chain has TRBV28 and TRBJ2-5; 9 nucleotides match TRBD2. Germline-derived CDR1 and CDR2 are MDHEN and SYDVKM. The CDR3 extends over 14 amino acids. After removal of 5 bases from V and 5 bases from J, the junction contained 6 bases not matched to a gene. Here the CDR3 reads CASSLLAGVETQYF. As DNA, the CDR3 is TGTGCCAGCAGTCTGTTAGCGGGGGTCGAGACCCAGTACTTC.

This rearrangement joins TRBV28 to TRBJ2-7; the D gene is possibly TRBD1 (6 bases). The CDR3 runs to 13 residues. V dropped 5 bases and J dropped 2 bases, with 10 bases sitting between them. Germline-derived CDR1 and CDR2 are MDHEN and SYDVKM. The CDR3 DNA reads as TGTGCCAGCAGTCCAAGGGACACCTACGAGCAGTACTTC. It codes for CASSPRDTYEQYF.

This chain connects TRBV19 to TRBJ1-2; 9 nucleotides agree with TRBD1. The V and J ends lost 1 base and 6 bases, in that order; junction bases with no gene match: 3. The CDR3 consists of 14 residues. The germline V gene has CDR1 LNHDA and CDR2 SQIVND (reference sequence). The CDR3, as DNA: TGTGCCAGTAGTATAGCGAGGACAGGGGATGGCTACACCTTC. This sequence encodes CASSIARTGDGYTF.

The chain recombines TRBV7-9 with TRBJ1-1; 7 bases are a match to TRBD1. Germline V CDR1 and CDR2: SEHNR, FQNEAQ (reference sequence). V was pared by 5 bases and J by 4 bases, with 13 bases of the junction left unmatched. The CDR3 is 16 residues long. The CDR3 spells CASSAWDRAGGTEAFF. For the CDR3, the DNA is TGTGCCAGCAGCGCCTGGGACAGAGCAGGGGGCACTGAAGCTTTCTTT.

The chain is built from TRBV2 and TRBJ1-6; TRBD1 might be the D (6 bases). CDR1 is SNHLY and CDR2 is FYNNEI in the germline V gene. The CDR3 length is 18 residues. The V end was cut by 7 bases, the J end by 5 bases, with 24 bases between. The CDR3: CASTLESAGGDDNSPLHF. CDR3 DNA sequence: TGTGCCAGCACTCTAGAATCAGCGGGGGGCGATGATAATTCACCCCTCCACTTT.